These T cell receptor beta chains were read from a single sample in a study of blood T cells in healthy people across ages. TCRdb processed the 5' RACE reads anew with MiXCR; each CDR3 protein has one entry. This sample has 550,000 to 650,000 distinct CDR3 sequences; roughly a quarter occur once, and the top ten carry approximately 4%. A further study also used this sample, focusing on T cells of mothers and their children.

The sequencing sample was made of blood. Receptors originate from a boy younger than 10 in good health. CDR3s leave out the opening cysteine and the closing phenylalanine or tryptophan. Each record gives: V gene, J gene, CDR3 protein.

TRBV14	TRBJ1-5	ASSRRPRYSNQPQH
TRBV6-5	TRBJ2-3	ASSYSRWGLAGGVFTDTQY
TRBV12-3/TRBV12-4	TRBJ1-5	ASSFTAGQPQH
TRBV29-1	TRBJ2-7	SGRDGGGGEQY
TRBV6-2/TRBV6-3	TRBJ1-5	ASSYLDSNQPQH
TRBV15	TRBJ2-5	ATSRDPGGRETQY
TRBV4-2	TRBJ2-7	ASSQDGRGSIYEQY
TRBV5-1	TRBJ2-1	ASSPTGTADNEQF
TRBV6-4	TRBJ2-1	ASSPQPRTGGEQF
TRBV24-1	-	ATSEGTSGRYNEQF
TRBV7-2	TRBJ2-1	ASSDSSYNEQF
TRBV12-3/TRBV12-4	TRBJ1-1	ASELRLGTTNTEAF
TRBV14	TRBJ1-3	ASSPGGFSGNTIY